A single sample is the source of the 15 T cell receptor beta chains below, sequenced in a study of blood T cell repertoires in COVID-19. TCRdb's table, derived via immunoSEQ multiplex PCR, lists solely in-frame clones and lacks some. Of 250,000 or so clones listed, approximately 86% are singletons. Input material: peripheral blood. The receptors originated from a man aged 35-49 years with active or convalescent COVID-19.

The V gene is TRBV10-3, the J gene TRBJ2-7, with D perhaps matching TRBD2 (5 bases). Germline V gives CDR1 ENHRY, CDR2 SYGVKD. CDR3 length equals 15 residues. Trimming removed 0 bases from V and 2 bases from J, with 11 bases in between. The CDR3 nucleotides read TGTGCCATCAGTGAGTCGGGGAGAGGGACCTACGAGCAGTACTTC. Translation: CAISESGRGTYEQYF.

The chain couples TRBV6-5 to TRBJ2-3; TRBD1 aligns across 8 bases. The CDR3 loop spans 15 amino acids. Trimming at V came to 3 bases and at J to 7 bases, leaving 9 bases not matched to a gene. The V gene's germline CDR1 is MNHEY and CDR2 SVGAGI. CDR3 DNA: TGTGCCAGCAGTTATGGGGACAGGTCTTTACATACGCAGTATTTT. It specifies CASSYGDRSLHTQYF.

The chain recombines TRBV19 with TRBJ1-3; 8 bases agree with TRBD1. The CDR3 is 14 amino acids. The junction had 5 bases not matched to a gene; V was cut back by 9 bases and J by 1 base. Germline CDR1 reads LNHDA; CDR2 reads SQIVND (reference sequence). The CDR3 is CASSQGASGNTIYF. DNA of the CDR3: TGTGCCAGCTCCCAGGGGGCTTCTGGAAACACCATATATTTT. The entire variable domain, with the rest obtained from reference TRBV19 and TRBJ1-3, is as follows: DGGITQSPKYLFRKEGQNVTLSCEQNLNHDAMYWYRQDPGQGLRLIYYSQIVNDFQKGDIAEGYSVSREKKESFPLTVTSAQKNPTAFYLCASSQGASGNTIYFGEGSWLTVV.

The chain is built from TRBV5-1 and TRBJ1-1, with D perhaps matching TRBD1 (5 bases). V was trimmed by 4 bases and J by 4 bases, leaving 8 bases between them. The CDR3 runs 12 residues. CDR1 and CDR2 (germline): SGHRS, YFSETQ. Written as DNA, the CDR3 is TGCGCCAGCAGCCTAGGGGTCACTGAAGCTTTCTTT. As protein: CASSLGVTEAFF.

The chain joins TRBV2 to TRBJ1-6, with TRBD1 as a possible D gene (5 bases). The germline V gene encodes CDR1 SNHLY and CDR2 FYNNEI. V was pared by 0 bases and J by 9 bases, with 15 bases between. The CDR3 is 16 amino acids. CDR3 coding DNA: TGTGCCAGCAGTGAAGCGCCCCTCAGGGTGACTTCACCCCTCCACTTT. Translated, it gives CASSEAPLRVTSPLHF.

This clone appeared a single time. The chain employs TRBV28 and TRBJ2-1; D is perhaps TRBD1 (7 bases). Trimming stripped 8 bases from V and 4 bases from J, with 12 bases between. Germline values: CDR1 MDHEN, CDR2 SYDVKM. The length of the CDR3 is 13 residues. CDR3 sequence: CASWRGPYNEQFF. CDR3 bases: TGTGCCAGCTGGAGGGGGCCGTACAATGAGCAGTTCTTC.

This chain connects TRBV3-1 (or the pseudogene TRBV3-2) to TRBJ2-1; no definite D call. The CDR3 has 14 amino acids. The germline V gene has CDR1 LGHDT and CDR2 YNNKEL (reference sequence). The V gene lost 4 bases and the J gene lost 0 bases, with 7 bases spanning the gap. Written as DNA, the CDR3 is TGTGCCAGCAGCCCACTGAGCTCCTACAATGAGCAGTTCTTC. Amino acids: CASSPLSSYNEQFF.

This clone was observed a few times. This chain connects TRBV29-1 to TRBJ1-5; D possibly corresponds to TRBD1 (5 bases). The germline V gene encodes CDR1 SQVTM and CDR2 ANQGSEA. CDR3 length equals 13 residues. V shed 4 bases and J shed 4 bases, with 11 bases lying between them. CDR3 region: CSVAAGRNQPQHF. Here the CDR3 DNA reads TGCAGCGTTGCGGCAGGGAGGAATCAGCCCCAGCATTTT.

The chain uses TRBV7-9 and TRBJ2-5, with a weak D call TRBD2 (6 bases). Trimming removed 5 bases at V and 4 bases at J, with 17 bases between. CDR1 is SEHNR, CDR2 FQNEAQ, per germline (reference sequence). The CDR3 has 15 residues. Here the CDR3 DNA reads TGTGCCAGCAGCCCAGACCGACTAGTCCGAGAGACCCAGTACTTC. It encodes CASSPDRLVRETQYF.

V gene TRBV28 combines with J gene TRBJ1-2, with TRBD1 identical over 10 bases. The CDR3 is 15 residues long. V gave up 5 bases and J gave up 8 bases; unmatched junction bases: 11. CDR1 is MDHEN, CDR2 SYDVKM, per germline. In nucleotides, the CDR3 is TGTGCCAGCAGTCAGGGGGGACAGGGGAGGAGGGGCTACACCTTC. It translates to CASSQGGQGRRGYTF.

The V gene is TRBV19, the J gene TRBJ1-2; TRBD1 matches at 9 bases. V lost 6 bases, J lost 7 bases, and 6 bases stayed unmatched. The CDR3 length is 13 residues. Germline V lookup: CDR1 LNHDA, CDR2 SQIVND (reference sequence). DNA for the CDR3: TGTGCCAGTAGGACACAGGGGGCTGGTGGCTACACCTTC. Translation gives CASRTQGAGGYTF.

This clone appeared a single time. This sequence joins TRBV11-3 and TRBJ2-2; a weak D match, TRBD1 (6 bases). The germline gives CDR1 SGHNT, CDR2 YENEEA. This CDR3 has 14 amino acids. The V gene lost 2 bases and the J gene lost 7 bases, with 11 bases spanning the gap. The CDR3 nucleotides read TGTGCCAGCAGCTTAAGGGGGTCGGGCGGGGAGCTGTTTTTT. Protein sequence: CASSLRGSGGELFF.

The CDR3 is CASSVGAGQPQHF. CDR3 nucleotide sequence: TGTGCCAGCAGCGTGGGGGCCGGTCAGCCCCAGCATTTT. The gene calls are TRBV9 and TRBJ1-5; D might be TRBD1 (6 bases). V lost 2 bases and J lost 6, with 9 bases in between. CDR1 is SGDLS and CDR2 is YYNGEE in the germline V gene. This CDR3 has 13 residues.

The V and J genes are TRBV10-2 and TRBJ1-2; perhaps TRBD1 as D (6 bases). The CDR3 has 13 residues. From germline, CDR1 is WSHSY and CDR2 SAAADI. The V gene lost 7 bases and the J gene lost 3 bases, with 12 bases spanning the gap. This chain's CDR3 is CASTQGTDYGYTF. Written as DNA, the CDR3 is TGCGCCAGCACCCAGGGGACGGACTATGGCTACACCTTC.

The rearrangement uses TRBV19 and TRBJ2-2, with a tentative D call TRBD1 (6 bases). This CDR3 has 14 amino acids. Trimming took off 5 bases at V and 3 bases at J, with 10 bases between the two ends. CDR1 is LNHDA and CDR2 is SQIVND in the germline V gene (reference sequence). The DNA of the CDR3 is TGTGCCAGTAGTGTGGGACACGACACCGGGGAGCTGTTTTTT. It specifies CASSVGHDTGELFF.